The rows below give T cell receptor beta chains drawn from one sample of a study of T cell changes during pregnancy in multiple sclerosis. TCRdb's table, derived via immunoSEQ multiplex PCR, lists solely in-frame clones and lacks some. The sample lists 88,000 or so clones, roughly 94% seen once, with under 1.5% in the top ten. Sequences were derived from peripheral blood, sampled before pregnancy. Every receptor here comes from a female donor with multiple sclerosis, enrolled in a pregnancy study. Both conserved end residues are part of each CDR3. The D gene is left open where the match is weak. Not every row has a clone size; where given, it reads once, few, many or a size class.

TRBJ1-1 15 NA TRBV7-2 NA TGTGCCAGCAGCTTACCCGCCAGGGGGAACACTGAAGCTTTCTTT CASSLPARGNTEAFF
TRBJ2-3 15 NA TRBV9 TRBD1 TGTGCCAGCAGCGTTCAGGGGGCTTCTGGAGATACGCAGTATTTT CASSVQGASGDTQYF
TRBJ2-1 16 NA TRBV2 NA TGTGCCAGCAGCAGCTTCGGGAAACGATCCTACAATGAGCAGTTCTTC CASSSFGKRSYNEQFF
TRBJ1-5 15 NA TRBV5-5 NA TGTGCCAGCAGATTACAGGGCAGCGGAAATCAGCCCCAGCATTTT CASRLQGSGNQPQHF
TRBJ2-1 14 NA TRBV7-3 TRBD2 TGTGCCAGCAGCCCGGGACTAGCGGGATCGGCGCAGTTCTTC CASSPGLAGSAQFF
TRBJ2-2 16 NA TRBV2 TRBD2 TGTGCCAGCAGTGAGGGAGGACTAGCGGTGAGAGGGGAGCTGTTTTTT CASSEGGLAVRGELFF
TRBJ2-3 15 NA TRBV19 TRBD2 TGTGCCAGTACATTAGCGGGAGCTAGCACAGATACGCAGTATTTT CASTLAGASTDTQYF
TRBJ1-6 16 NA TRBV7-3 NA TGTGCCAGCAGCTCGGGGAGGGCTGAATATAATTCACCCCTCCACTTT CASSSGRAEYNSPLHF
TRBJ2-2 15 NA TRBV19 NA TGTGCCAGTTCTAACAGGGTGGTCAACACCGGGGAGCTGTTTTTT CASSNRVVNTGELFF
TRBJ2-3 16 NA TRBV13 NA TGTGCCAGCAGCCCAGGGATGCGAATGAACACAGATACGCAGTATTTT CASSPGMRMNTDTQYF
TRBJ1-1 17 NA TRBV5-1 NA TGCGCCAGCAGCTCTAATGGGGGGGCTGAGTACACTACTGAAGCTTTCTTT CASSSNGGAEYTTEAFF
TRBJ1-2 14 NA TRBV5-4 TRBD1 TGTGCCAGCAGCTTGGGACAGGGGGGCTATGGCTACACCTTC CASSLGQGGYGYTF
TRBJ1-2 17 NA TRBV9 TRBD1 TGTGCCAGCAGCACCCCAGGGACAGATCAGGGGTACTATGGCTACACCTTC CASSTPGTDQGYYGYTF
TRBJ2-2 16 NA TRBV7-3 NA TGTGCCAGCAGCTTATTGGGCCAGACGAACACCGGGGAGCTGTTTTTT CASSLLGQTNTGELFF
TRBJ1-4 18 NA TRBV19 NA TGTGCCAGTAGTATCTCAAATCGGGGGACGGTGGCTAATGAAAAACTGTTTTTT CASSISNRGTVANEKLFF
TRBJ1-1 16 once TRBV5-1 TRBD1 TGCGCCAGCAGACGTGGACAGGGGGGAATGAACACTGAAGCTTTCTTT CASRRGQGGMNTEAFF
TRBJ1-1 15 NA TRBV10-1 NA TGCGCCAGCAGCGGGGGGTTTGGATCGGGCACTGAAGCTTTCTTT CASSGGFGSGTEAFF
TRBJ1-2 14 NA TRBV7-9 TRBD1 TGTGCCAGCAGCGCCCGACAGGGAGCTCTGAGCTACACCTTC CASSARQGALSYTF
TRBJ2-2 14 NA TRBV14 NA TGTGCCAGCAGCCACAGGGTTGGCCCCGGGGAGCTGTTTTTT CASSHRVGPGELFF
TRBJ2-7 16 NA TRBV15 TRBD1 TGTGCCACCAGCACACGGCAGGGGGCCTCCTCCTACGAGCAGTACTTC CATSTRQGASSYEQYF
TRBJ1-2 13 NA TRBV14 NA TGTGCCAGCAAACCCGGACAGAGCTATGGCTACACCTTC CASKPGQSYGYTF
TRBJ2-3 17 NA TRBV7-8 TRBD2 TGTGCCAGCAGCTTAGGGTGGGGGACTAGCGGGGGAAATACGCAGTATTTT CASSLGWGTSGGNTQYF
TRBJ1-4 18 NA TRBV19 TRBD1 TGTGCCAGTAGTCGAAGGGGACAGGGCGAGGGGTCTAATGAAAAACTGTTTTTT CASSRRGQGEGSNEKLFF
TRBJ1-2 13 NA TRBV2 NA TGTGCCAGCAGGTGGTCGGCTAACTATGGCTACACCTTC CASRWSANYGYTF
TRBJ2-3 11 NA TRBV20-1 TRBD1 TGCAGTGCCGAGGGGGACAGTCGGCAGTATTTT CSAEGDSRQYF
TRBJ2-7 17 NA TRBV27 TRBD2 TGTGCCAGCAGTTTAGATCCGGGGAGGGAGGGAGGATACGAGCAGTACTTC CASSLDPGREGGYEQYF
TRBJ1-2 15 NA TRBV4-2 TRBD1 TGTGCCAGCAGCCCCAGCAGGGGGTCAAACTATGGCTACACCTTC CASSPSRGSNYGYTF
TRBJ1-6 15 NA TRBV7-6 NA TGTGCCAGCAGCCCCGACAGCTCCTATAATTCACCCCTCCACTTT CASSPDSSYNSPLHF
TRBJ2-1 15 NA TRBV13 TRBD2 TGTGCCAGCAGCTTAGGACTAGCGGGGTACAATGAGCAGTTCTTC CASSLGLAGYNEQFF
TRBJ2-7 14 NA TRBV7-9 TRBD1 TGTGCCAGCAGCTTTATTACAGGGGCCTACGAGCAGTACTTC CASSFITGAYEQYF
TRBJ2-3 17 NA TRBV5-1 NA TGCGCCAGCAGCACGAAACGTACAGAACAGTACACAGATACGCAGTATTTT CASSTKRTEQYTDTQYF
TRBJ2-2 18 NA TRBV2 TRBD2 TGTGCCAGCAGTGAAGGACTAGCGGGGGGCCTTAGCACCGGGGAGCTGTTTTTT CASSEGLAGGLSTGELFF
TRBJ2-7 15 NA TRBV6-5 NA TGTGCCAGCAGTTATCGCTCAGGTGACCCCTACGAGCAGTACTTC CASSYRSGDPYEQYF
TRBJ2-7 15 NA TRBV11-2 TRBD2 TGTGCCAGCAGCTACGAGCGGGGGTTGAACTACGAGCAGTACTTC CASSYERGLNYEQYF
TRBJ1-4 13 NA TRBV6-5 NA TGTGCAGTCGGGTCCGGGTCTAATGAAAAACTGTTTTTT CAVGSGSNEKLFF
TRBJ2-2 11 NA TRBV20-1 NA TGCAGTGCTAGAAGGGGTAGGGAGCTGTTTTTT CSARRGRELFF
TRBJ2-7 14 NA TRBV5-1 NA TGCGCCAGCAGCTTGAGGACAGCTGGCCACGAGCAGTACTTC CASSLRTAGHEQYF
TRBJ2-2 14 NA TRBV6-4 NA TGTGCCAGCACTAGAGAGGCAAACACCGGGGAGCTGTTTTTT CASTREANTGELFF
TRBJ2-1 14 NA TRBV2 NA TGTGCCAGCATCGTTTCCCCGACGGGTCGGACTCAGTTCTTC CASIVSPTGRTQFF
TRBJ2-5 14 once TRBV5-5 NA TGTGCCAGCAGCTTGGCCCCTAGACGGGAGACCCAGTACTTC CASSLAPRRETQYF
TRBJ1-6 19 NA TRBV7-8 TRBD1 TGTGCCAGCAGCCTGCTCTTCTTCAGGGGGAGCCCCCGGGATTCGCCCCTCCACTTT CASSLLFFRGSPRDSPLHF
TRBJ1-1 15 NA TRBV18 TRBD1 TGTGCCAGCTCGCAGGGGGTTATTCGGGGCACTGAAGCTTTCTTT CASSQGVIRGTEAFF
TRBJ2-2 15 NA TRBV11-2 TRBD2 TGTGCCAGCAGCTTAGTGCGGGGGACCACCGGGGAGCTGTTTTTT CASSLVRGTTGELFF
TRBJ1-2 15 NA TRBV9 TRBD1 TGTGCCAGCAGCGTAGGCCGGGACAGCGACTATGGCTACACCTTC CASSVGRDSDYGYTF
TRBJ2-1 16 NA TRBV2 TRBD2 TGTGCCAGCAGTGAACGAGCGGGGGGGCCGTTGGATGAGCAGTTCTTC CASSERAGGPLDEQFF
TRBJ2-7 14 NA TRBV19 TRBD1 TGTGCCAGTACATCTTGGGACAGACCCTACGAGCAGTACTTC CASTSWDRPYEQYF
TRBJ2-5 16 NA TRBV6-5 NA TGTGCCAGCAGTTACTCGATGGCAGGCCCTAAAGAGACCCAGTACTTC CASSYSMAGPKETQYF
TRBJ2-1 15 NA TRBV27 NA TGTGCCAGCAGTTTATCAGCGGAGAAATACAATGAGCAGTTCTTC CASSLSAEKYNEQFF
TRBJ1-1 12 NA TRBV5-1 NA TGCGCCAGTAAGACCGCGGGAAACTCTGAGTTCTTT CASKTAGNSEFF
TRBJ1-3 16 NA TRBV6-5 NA TGTGCCAGCAGTTCCTCATCGGAGGGGTTAGGAAACACCATATATTTT CASSSSSEGLGNTIYF
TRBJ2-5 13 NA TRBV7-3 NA TGTGCCAGCAGCCTAGGGACAAAAGAGACCCAGTACTTC CASSLGTKETQYF